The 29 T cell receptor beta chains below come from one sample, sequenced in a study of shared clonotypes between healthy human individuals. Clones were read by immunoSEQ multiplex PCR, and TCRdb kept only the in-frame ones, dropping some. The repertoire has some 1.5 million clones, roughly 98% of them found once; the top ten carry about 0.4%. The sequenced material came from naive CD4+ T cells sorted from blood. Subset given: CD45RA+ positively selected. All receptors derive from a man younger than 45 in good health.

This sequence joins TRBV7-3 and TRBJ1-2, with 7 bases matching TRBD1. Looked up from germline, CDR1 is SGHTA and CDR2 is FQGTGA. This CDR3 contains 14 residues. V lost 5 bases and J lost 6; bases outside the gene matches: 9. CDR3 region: CASSRTGRMDGYTF. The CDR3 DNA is TGTGCCAGCAGCAGGACAGGCCGAATGGATGGCTACACCTTC.

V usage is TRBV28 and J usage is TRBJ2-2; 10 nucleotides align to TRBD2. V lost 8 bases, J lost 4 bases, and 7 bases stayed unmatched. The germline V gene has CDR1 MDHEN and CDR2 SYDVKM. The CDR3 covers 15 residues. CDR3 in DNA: TGTGCCAGCGAGTCTAGCGGGAGAATCACCGGGGAGCTGTTTTTT. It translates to CASESSGRITGELFF.

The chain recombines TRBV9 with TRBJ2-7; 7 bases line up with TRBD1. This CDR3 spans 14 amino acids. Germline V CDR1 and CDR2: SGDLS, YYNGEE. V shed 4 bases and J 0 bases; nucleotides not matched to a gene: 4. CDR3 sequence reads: CASSSGQSSYEQYF. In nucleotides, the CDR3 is TGTGCCAGCAGCTCGGGACAGAGCTCCTACGAGCAGTACTTC.

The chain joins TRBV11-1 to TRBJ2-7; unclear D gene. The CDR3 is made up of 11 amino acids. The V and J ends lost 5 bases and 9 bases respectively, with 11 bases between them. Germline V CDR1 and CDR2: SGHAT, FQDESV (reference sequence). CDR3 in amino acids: CASSLVGGQYF. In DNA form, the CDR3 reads TGTGCCAGCAGCCTAGTGGGTGGGCAGTACTTC.

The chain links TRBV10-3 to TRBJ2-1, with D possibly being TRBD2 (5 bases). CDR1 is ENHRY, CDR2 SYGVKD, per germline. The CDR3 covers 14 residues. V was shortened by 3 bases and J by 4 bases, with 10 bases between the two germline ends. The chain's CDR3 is CAISETGRYNEQFF. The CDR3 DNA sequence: TGTGCCATCAGTGAAACGGGAAGATACAATGAGCAGTTCTTC.

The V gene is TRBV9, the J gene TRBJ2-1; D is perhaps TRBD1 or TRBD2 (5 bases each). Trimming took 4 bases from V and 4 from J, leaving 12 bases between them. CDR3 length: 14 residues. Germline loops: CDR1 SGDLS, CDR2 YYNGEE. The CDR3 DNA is TGTGCCAGCAGCACCAGAGGGGAATACAATGAGCAGTTCTTC. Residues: CASSTRGEYNEQFF.

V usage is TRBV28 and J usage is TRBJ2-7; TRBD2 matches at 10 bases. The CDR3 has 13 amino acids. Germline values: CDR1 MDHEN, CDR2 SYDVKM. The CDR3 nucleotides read TGTGTAACCAGGACTAGCGGTTCCTACGAGCAGTACTTC. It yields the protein CVTRTSGSYEQYF.

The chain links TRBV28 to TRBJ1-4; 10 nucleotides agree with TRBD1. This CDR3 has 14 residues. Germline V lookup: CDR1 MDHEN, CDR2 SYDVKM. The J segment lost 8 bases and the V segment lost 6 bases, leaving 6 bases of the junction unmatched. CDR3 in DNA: TGTGCCAGCAGGCAGACAGGGGGCGAAGAAAAACTGTTTTTT. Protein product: CASRQTGGEEKLFF.

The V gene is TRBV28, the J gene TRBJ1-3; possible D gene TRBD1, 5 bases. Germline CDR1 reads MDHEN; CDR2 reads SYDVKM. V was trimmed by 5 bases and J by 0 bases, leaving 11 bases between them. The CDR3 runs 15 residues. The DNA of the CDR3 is TGTGCCAGCAGTCGGGACTTAAACTCTGGAAACACCATATATTTT. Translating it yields CASSRDLNSGNTIYF.

The CDR3 region is CASSLLSQETQYF. The CDR3 nucleotides are TGTGCCAGCAGCTTGCTAAGCCAAGAGACCCAGTACTTC. The chain combines TRBV7-2 with TRBJ2-5; unclear D gene. Deletions cut 3 bases from V and 1 base from J, with 6 bases between. CDR1 is SGHTA, CDR2 FQGNSA, per germline. The CDR3 sequence is 13 residues long.

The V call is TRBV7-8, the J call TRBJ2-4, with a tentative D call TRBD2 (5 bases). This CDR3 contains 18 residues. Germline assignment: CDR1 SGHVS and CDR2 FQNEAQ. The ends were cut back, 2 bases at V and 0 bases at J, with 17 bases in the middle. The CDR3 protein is CASSLRGAVFGAKNIQYF. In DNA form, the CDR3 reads TGTGCCAGCAGCTTACGCGGAGCGGTCTTCGGAGCCAAAAACATTCAGTACTTC.

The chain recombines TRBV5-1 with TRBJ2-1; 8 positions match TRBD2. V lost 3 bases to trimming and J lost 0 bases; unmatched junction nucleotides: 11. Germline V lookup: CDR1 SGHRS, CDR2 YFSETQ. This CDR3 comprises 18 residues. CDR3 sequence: CASSSPTSGIFSYNEQFF. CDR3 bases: TGCGCCAGCAGCTCCCCAACTAGCGGAATATTCTCCTACAATGAGCAGTTCTTC. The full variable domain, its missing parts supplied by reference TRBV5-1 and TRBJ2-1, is KAGVTQTPRYLIKTRGQQVTLSCSPISGHRSVSWYQQTPGQGLQFLFEYFSETQRNKGNFPGRFSGRQFSNSRSEMNVSTLELGDSALYLCASSSPTSGIFSYNEQFFGPGTRLTVL.

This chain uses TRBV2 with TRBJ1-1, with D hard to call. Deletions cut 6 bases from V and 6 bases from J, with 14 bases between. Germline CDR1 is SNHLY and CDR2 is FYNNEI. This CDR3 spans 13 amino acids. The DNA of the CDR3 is TGTGCCAGCAGAAACGATGCGGGCGCTGAAGCTTTCTTT. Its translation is CASRNDAGAEAFF.

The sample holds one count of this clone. CDR3 in DNA: TGTGCCATCAGTCCCGACAGGGGGGCTGAGCAGTTCTTC. Protein sequence: CAISPDRGAEQFF. The chain combines TRBV10-3 with TRBJ2-1; 9 nucleotides line up with TRBD1. V was pared by 5 bases and J by 9 bases, with 5 bases of the junction left unmatched. The CDR3 is made up of 13 amino acids. The germline V gene encodes CDR1 ENHRY and CDR2 SYGVKD.

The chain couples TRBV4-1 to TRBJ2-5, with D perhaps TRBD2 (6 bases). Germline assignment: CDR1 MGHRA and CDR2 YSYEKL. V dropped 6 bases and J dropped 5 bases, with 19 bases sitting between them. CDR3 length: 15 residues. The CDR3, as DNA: TGCGCCAGCAGTCTGGTAGCGGACCGAGCGGAGACCCAGTACTTC. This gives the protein CASSLVADRAETQYF.

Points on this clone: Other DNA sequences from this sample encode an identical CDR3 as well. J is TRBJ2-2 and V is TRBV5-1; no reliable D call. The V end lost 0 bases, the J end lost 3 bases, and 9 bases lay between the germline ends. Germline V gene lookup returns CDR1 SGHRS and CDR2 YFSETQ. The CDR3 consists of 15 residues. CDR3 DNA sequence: TGCGCCAGCAGCTTGGAACCCCCAGACACCGGGGAGCTGTTTTTT. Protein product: CASSLEPPDTGELFF.

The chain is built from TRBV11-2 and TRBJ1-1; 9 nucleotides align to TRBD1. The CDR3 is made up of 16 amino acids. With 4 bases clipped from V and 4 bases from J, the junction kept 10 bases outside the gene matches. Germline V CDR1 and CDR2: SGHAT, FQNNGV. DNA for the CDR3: TGTGCCAGCAGCTGGGGACAGGGTGGGGTGACCACTGAAGCTTTCTTT. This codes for CASSWGQGGVTTEAFF. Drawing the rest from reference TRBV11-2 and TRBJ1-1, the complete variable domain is EAGVAQSPRYKIIEKRQSVAFWCNPISGHATLYWYQQILGQGPKLLIQFQNNGVVDDSQLPKDRFSAERLKGVDSTLKIQPAKLEDSAVYLCASSWGQGGVTTEAFFGQGTRLTVV.

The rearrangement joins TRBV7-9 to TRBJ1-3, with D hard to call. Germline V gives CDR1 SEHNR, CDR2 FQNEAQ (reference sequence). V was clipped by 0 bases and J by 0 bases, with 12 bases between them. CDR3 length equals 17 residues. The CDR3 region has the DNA TGTGCCAGCAGCTTAGCCCAAGGACGGCTCTCTGGAAACACCATATATTTT. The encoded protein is CASSLAQGRLSGNTIYF.

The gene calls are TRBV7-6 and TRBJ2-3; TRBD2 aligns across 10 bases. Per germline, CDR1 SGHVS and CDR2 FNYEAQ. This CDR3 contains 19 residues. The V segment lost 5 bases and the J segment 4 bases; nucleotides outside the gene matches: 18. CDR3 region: CASSPHRPLAGEGSDTQYF. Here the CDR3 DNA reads TGTGCCAGCAGCCCACATAGACCCCTAGCGGGAGAAGGTTCAGATACGCAGTATTTT.

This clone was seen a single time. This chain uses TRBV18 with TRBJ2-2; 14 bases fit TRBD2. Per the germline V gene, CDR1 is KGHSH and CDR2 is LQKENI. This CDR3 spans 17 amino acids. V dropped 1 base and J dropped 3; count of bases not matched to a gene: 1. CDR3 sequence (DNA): TGTGCCAGCTCACCACTGACTAGCGGGAGGGACACCGGGGAGCTGTTTTTT. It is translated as CASSPLTSGRDTGELFF.

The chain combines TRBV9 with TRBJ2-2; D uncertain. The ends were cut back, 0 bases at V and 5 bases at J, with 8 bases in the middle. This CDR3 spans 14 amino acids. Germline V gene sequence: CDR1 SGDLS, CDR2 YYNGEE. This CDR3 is CASSVVPGTGELFF. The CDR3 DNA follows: TGTGCCAGCAGCGTAGTCCCCGGTACCGGGGAGCTGTTTTTT. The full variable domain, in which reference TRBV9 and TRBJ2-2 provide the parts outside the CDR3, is DSGVTQTPKHLITATGQRVTLRCSPRSGDLSVYWYQQSLDQGLQFLIQYYNGEERAKGNILERFSAQQFPDLHSELNLSSLELGDSALYFCASSVVPGTGELFFGEGSRLTVL.

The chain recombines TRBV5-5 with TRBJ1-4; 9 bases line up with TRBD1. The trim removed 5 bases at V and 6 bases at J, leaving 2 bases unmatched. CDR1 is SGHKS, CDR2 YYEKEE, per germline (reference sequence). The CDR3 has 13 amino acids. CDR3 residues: CASRGQGDEKLFF. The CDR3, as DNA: TGTGCCAGCAGGGGACAGGGCGATGAAAAACTGTTTTTT.

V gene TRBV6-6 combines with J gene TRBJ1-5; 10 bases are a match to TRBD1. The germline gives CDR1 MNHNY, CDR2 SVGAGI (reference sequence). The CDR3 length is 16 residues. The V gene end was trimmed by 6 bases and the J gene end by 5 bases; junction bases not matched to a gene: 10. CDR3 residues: CASRPRDRGLYQPQHF. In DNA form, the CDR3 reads TGTGCCAGCAGACCTCGGGACAGGGGTCTCTATCAGCCCCAGCATTTT.

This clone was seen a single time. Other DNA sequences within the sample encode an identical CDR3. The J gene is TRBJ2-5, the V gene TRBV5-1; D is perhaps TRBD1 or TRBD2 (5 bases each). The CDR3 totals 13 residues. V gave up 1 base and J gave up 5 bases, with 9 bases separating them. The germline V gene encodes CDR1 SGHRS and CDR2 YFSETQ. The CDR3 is CASSLTGAETQYF. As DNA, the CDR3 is TGCGCCAGCAGCTTGACCGGGGCGGAGACCCAGTACTTC.

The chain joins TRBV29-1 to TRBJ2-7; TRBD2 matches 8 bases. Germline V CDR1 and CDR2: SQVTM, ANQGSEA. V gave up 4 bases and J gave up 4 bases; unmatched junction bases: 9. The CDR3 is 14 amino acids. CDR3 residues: CSVAQTGLVYEQYF. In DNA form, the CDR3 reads TGCAGCGTTGCCCAAACGGGACTAGTGTACGAGCAGTACTTC.

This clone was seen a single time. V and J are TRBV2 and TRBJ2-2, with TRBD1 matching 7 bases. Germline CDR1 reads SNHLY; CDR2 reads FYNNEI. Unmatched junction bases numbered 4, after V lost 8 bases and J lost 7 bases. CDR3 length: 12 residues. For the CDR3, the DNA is TGTGCCAGCCGACAGGGAAACGGGGAGCTGTTTTTT. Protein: CASRQGNGELFF. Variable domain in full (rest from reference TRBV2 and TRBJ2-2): EPEVTQTPSHQVTQMGQEVILRCVPISNHLYFYWYRQILGQKVEFLVSFYNNEISEKSEIFDDQFSVERPDGSNFTLKIRSTKLEDSAMYFCASRQGNGELFFGEGSRLTVL.

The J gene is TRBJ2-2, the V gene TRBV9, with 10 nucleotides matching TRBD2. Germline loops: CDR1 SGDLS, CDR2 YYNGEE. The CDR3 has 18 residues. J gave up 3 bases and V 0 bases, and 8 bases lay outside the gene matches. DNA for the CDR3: TGTGCCAGCAGCGTAGGTAGCGGGAGGAGGGCTGACACCGGGGAGCTGTTTTTT. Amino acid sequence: CASSVGSGRRADTGELFF.

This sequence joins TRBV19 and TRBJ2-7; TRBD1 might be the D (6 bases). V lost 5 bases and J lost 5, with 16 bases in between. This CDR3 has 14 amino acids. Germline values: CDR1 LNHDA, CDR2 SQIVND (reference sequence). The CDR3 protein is CASSLLQGPHEQYF. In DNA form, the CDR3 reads TGTGCCAGTAGTCTACTACAGGGCCCCCACGAGCAGTACTTC.

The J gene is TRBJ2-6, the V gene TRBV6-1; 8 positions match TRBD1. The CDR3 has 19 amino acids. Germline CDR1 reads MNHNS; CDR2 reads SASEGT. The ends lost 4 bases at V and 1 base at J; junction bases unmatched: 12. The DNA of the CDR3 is TGTGCCAGCAGTGCCGAGCTAGGGACAGGTTGGTCTGGGGCCAACGTCCTGACTTTC. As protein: CASSAELGTGWSGANVLTF.